The 32 T cell receptor beta chains presented below share a single source sample, sequenced in a study of T-cell memory formation after mild COVID-19. MiXCR was run by TCRdb on the 5' RACE reads, yielding one entry per CDR3 protein. The sample records roughly 150,000 distinct CDR3 sequences, about 14% being singletons. The sample was PBMCs or a T cell subset sorted from them (not recorded which). Receptor source: an adult woman who had mild COVID-19 (a few samples of this study predate the infection). Cell type and time point are not known.

This clonotype was detected many times. V is TRBV12-3 or TRBV12-4 and J is TRBJ2-7; no reliable D call. V gave up 5 bases and J gave up 4 bases, with 9 bases separating them. CDR3 length equals 12 residues. The CDR3 DNA reads TGTGCCAGCAGTGAGATCGGGTACGAGCAGTACTTC. Translated, it gives CASSEIGYEQYF.

This clonotype was recorded a few times. The chain uses TRBV12-3 or TRBV12-4 and TRBJ1-4, with 7 bases that match TRBD1. The CDR3 totals 14 residues. V was clipped by 9 bases and J by 5 bases; unmatched bases: 9. The CDR3 spells CASRRDSTNEKLFF. The CDR3 DNA is TGTGCCAGTCGCCGGGACAGCACAAATGAAAAACTGTTTTTT.

The rearrangement links TRBV11-3 to TRBJ2-7, with 10 bases aligning to TRBD1. The CDR3 is 15 amino acids. CDR1 SGHNT and CDR2 YENEEA come from the germline V gene. V lost 5 bases to trimming and J lost 3 bases; unmatched junction nucleotides: 7. CDR3 sequence (DNA): TGTGCCAGCAGCCTCAGCGGGACAGGGGTCTACGAGCAGTACTTC. This gives the protein CASSLSGTGVYEQYF. The complete variable domain, with remaining parts taken from reference TRBV11-3 and TRBJ2-7, reads EAGVVQSPRYKIIEKKQPVAFWCNPISGHNTLYWYLQNLGQGPELLIRYENEEAVDDSQLPKDRFSAERLKGVDSTLKIQPAELGDSAVYLCASSLSGTGVYEQYFGPGTRLTVT.

This chain connects TRBV6-5 to TRBJ1-1; possible D gene TRBD1, 5 bases. This CDR3 has 13 amino acids. V shed 6 bases and J shed 8 bases, with 16 bases lying between them. Germline V gene sequence: CDR1 MNHEY, CDR2 SVGAGI. CDR3 loop: CASSLKDRDEAFF. Here the CDR3 DNA reads TGTGCCAGCAGCCTAAAAGACAGAGACGAAGCTTTCTTT.

The chain recombines TRBV5-1 with TRBJ2-1, with 12 bases fitting TRBD2. The CDR3 runs 16 residues. Germline V gives CDR1 SGHRS, CDR2 YFSETQ. V trimming: 3 bases; J trimming: 7 bases; junction bases outside the gene matches: 8. This CDR3 reads CASSWLAGGPGNEQFF. The CDR3 bases are TGCGCCAGCAGCTGGCTAGCGGGGGGGCCCGGGAATGAGCAGTTCTTC.

The rearrangement links TRBV4-3 to TRBJ2-2; D ambiguous. The CDR3 is made up of 12 amino acids. The germline V gene has CDR1 LGHNA and CDR2 YSLEER. Trimming took off 1 base at V and 10 bases at J, with 7 bases between the two ends. In DNA form, the CDR3 reads TGCGCCAGCAGCCAAGGGTCAGTGGAGCTGTTTTTT. Its translation is CASSQGSVELFF.

This clonotype came up a few times. The chain has TRBV4-1 and TRBJ1-5; D is ambiguous. V lost 4 bases and J 7 bases, leaving 14 bases between the germline ends. The germline gives CDR1 MGHRA, CDR2 YSYEKL. The CDR3 length is 14 residues. The chain's CDR3 is CASSPKEAKQPQHF. The CDR3, as DNA: TGCGCCAGCAGCCCTAAAGAGGCCAAGCAGCCCCAGCATTTT.

This clonotype has just a few counts. This chain connects TRBV5-1 to TRBJ1-2, with D possibly matching TRBD1 (5 bases). The CDR3 totals 13 residues. V shed 0 bases and J shed 8 bases, with 11 bases lying between them. Germline V gene data show CDR1 as SGHRS and CDR2 as YFSETQ. The CDR3 spells CASSLDPGMGYTF. DNA of the CDR3: TGCGCCAGCAGCTTGGATCCAGGGATGGGCTACACCTTC. Together with reference TRBV5-1 and TRBJ1-2, the CDR3 gives the full variable domain: KAGVTQTPRYLIKTRGQQVTLSCSPISGHRSVSWYQQTPGQGLQFLFEYFSETQRNKGNFPGRFSGRQFSNSRSEMNVSTLELGDSALYLCASSLDPGMGYTFGSGTRLTVV.

The rearrangement links TRBV13 to TRBJ2-7; perhaps TRBD2 as D (6 bases). The germline gives CDR1 PRHDT, CDR2 FYEKMQ (reference sequence). This CDR3 region has 17 residues. Trimming shortened V by 5 bases and J by 4 bases, and 24 bases separated the two germline ends. The CDR3 DNA reads TGTGCCAGCAGCCCACAAACCAAGGGACTTCGTCGGTACGAGCAGTACTTC. It is translated as CASSPQTKGLRRYEQYF.

V is TRBV7-8 and J is TRBJ2-3; TRBD1 aligns across 8 bases. The germline gives CDR1 SGHVS, CDR2 FQNEAQ. The CDR3 is 14 residues long. Unmatched junction bases numbered 4, after V lost 2 bases and J lost 6 bases. CDR3 amino acids: CASSLNRGYDTQYF. The CDR3 DNA sequence: TGTGCCAGCAGCTTAAACAGGGGGTATGATACGCAGTATTTT.

The rearrangement uses TRBV6-5 and TRBJ1-1; D is ambiguous. Germline V gene sequence: CDR1 MNHEY, CDR2 SVGAGI. V dropped 3 bases and J dropped 5 bases, with 10 bases sitting between them. The CDR3 totals 13 residues. The CDR3 loop is CASSYDIRTEAFF. The CDR3 coding sequence is TGTGCCAGCAGTTATGACATCCGGACTGAAGCTTTCTTT.

The V and J genes are TRBV20-1 and TRBJ1-3, with unresolved D. CDR1 and CDR2 (germline): DFQATT, SNEGSKA (reference sequence). The CDR3 runs 13 residues. V dropped 0 bases and J dropped 2 bases, with 5 bases sitting between them. The CDR3 region has the DNA TGCAGTGCTAGAGAACCCACTGGAAACACCATATATTTT. This sequence encodes CSAREPTGNTIYF.

The chain is built from TRBV5-6 and TRBJ2-1; TRBD2 aligns across 9 bases. Trimming cost V 0 bases and J 9 bases; bases outside gene matches: 4. Germline V gene sequence: CDR1 SGHDT, CDR2 YYEEEE. This CDR3 region has 14 residues. The CDR3 region is CASSLGGRALEQFF. The CDR3 coding sequence is TGTGCCAGCAGCTTGGGCGGGAGGGCCCTTGAGCAGTTCTTC.

V usage is TRBV3-1 and J usage is TRBJ2-7; unclear D gene. The CDR3 spans 14 residues. Germline CDR1 and CDR2: LGHDT and YNNKEL (reference sequence). Trimming left V 4 bases short and J 3 bases short, with 13 bases between. The CDR3 region has the DNA TGTGCCAGCAGCCGCCGTGGCACTCGCTACGAGCAGTACTTC. This codes for CASSRRGTRYEQYF.

DNA for the CDR3: TGTGCCATCGGGGTCACGAGGGGGGGGCTTTCGGAGACCCAGTACTTC. It is translated as CAIGVTRGGLSETQYF. The rearrangement joins TRBV28 to TRBJ2-5, with D possibly matching TRBD2 (7 bases). The CDR3 is 16 amino acids. Per the germline V gene, CDR1 is MDHEN and CDR2 is SYDVKM. Trimming took 10 bases from V and 5 from J, leaving 26 bases between them.

V is TRBV12-3 or TRBV12-4 and J is TRBJ2-3, with D possibly matching TRBD2 (6 bases). This CDR3 is built from 17 residues. The V and J ends lost 0 bases and 0 bases respectively, with 13 bases between them. CDR3 DNA: TGTGCCAGCAGTTTAGCGGGAGGAGGGCCTAGCACAGATACGCAGTATTTT. Translating it yields CASSLAGGGPSTDTQYF.

This clonotype occurred many times. This chain joins TRBV5-1 and TRBJ2-2; D call uncertain. Trimming left V 4 bases short and J 6 bases short, with 10 bases between. CDR1 is SGHRS and CDR2 is YFSETQ in the germline V gene. The CDR3 loop spans 13 amino acids. CDR3 in DNA: TGCGCCAGCAGCGCGTTTGGGTCCGGGGAGCTGTTTTTT. Protein product: CASSAFGSGELFF. Filled out from reference TRBV5-1 and TRBJ2-2, the complete variable domain reads KAGVTQTPRYLIKTRGQQVTLSCSPISGHRSVSWYQQTPGQGLQFLFEYFSETQRNKGNFPGRFSGRQFSNSRSEMNVSTLELGDSALYLCASSAFGSGELFFGEGSRLTVL.

The J gene is TRBJ2-3, the V gene TRBV24-1, with TRBD2 matching over 11 bases. The CDR3 extends over 20 amino acids. Trimming removed 7 bases from V and 0 bases from J; junction bases left unmatched: 17. The germline V gene has CDR1 KGHDR and CDR2 SFDVKD. The CDR3 protein is CATSMPGLAETQVSTDTQYF. Written as DNA, the CDR3 is TGTGCCACCAGCATGCCGGGACTAGCGGAAACACAGGTTAGCACAGATACGCAGTATTTT.

This clonotype was counted at least ten times. This sequence joins TRBV7-6 and TRBJ2-2; 7 nucleotides line up with TRBD2. In germline, CDR1 is SGHVS, CDR2 FNYEAQ. The CDR3 is 16 amino acids. Trimming took 1 base from V and 1 from J; bases not matched to a gene: 3. As DNA, the CDR3 is TGTGCCAGCAGCTTAGTGGCTAGCGGGAACACCGGGGAGCTGTTTTTT. Amino acids: CASSLVASGNTGELFF.

This clonotype has only a few counts. This chain links TRBV24-1 with TRBJ2-5; D is tentatively TRBD1 or TRBD2 (5 bases each). The CDR3 totals 13 residues. V was shortened by 9 bases and J by 5 bases, with 15 bases between the two germline ends. Germline values: CDR1 KGHDR, CDR2 SFDVKD. The CDR3 loop is CATGTGPAETQYF. CDR3 nucleotide sequence: TGTGCCACCGGGACCGGGCCGGCGGAGACCCAGTACTTC.

The sample holds many counts of this clonotype. The chain carries TRBV20-1 and TRBJ2-1, with 12 bases lining up with TRBD2. Germline-derived CDR1 and CDR2 are DFQATT and SNEGSKA (reference sequence). There are 14 residues in the CDR3. J gave up 3 bases and V 5 bases, and 2 bases lay outside the gene matches. This CDR3 is CSARTSGDYNEQFF. CDR3 coding DNA: TGCAGTGCTCGGACTAGCGGGGACTACAATGAGCAGTTCTTC.

V gene TRBV20-1 combines with J gene TRBJ2-1; 14 nucleotides line up with TRBD2. J gave up 7 bases and V 1 base, and 9 bases lay outside the gene matches. The germline V gene encodes CDR1 DFQATT and CDR2 SNEGSKA (reference sequence). This CDR3 region has 17 residues. The CDR3 region is CSARGLAGGPRWNEQFF. In DNA, the CDR3 is TGCAGTGCTAGAGGACTAGCGGGAGGGCCTCGTTGGAATGAGCAGTTCTTC.

This chain links TRBV12-3 or TRBV12-4 with TRBJ2-3; D remains ambiguous. V dropped 7 bases and J dropped 2 bases, with 7 bases sitting between them. The CDR3 extends over 12 amino acids. This CDR3 reads CASTFSTDTQYF. The CDR3 nucleotides are TGTGCCAGCACCTTCTCCACAGATACGCAGTATTTT.

This clonotype was recorded many times. This chain joins TRBV9 and TRBJ2-3; TRBD1 aligns across 10 bases. Germline-derived CDR1 and CDR2 are SGDLS and YYNGEE. This CDR3 is built from 17 residues. V lost 4 bases and J lost 2; bases outside the gene matches: 10. The CDR3 loop reads CASSSHWGQGPTDTQYF. The CDR3 DNA follows: TGTGCCAGCAGCTCCCATTGGGGACAGGGGCCCACAGATACGCAGTATTTT.

In this sample, this clonotype turned up a few times. The chain has TRBV6-6 and TRBJ2-2; 11 bases line up with TRBD2. This CDR3 has 15 residues. The trim removed 6 bases at V and 2 bases at J, leaving 2 bases unmatched. Germline CDR1 is MNHNY and CDR2 is SVGAGI (reference sequence). The CDR3 sequence: CASSRLAGNTGELFF. CDR3 nucleotides: TGTGCCAGCAGCCGACTAGCGGGAAACACCGGGGAGCTGTTTTTT.

This rearrangement joins TRBV4-3 to TRBJ2-5; 8 nucleotides match TRBD2. V shed 1 base, J shed 2 bases, and the junction held 15 bases outside the gene matches. The CDR3 runs 19 residues. In germline, CDR1 is LGHNA, CDR2 YSLEER. CDR3 region: CASSQAHFYTSGQQETQYF. CDR3 DNA: TGCGCCAGCAGCCAAGCCCATTTCTATACTAGCGGACAACAAGAGACCCAGTACTTC.

This clonotype has only a few counts. Written as DNA, the CDR3 is TGTGCCAGCAGCCAAGATCGTAAACTAGCGGGGGGGCAGCAGTACTTC. This codes for CASSQDRKLAGGQQYF. The chain has TRBV3-1 and TRBJ2-7, with TRBD2 identical over 13 bases. Germline CDR1 reads LGHDT; CDR2 reads YNNKEL (reference sequence). V shed 0 bases, J shed 8 bases, and the junction held 7 bases outside the gene matches. CDR3 length: 16 amino acids.

In its sample, this clonotype was seen many times. V gene TRBV3-1 combines with J gene TRBJ2-3, with unresolved D. CDR1 and CDR2 (germline): LGHDT, YNNKEL (reference sequence). The CDR3 spans 17 residues. Trimming removed 0 bases from V and 1 base from J, with 14 bases in between. CDR3 sequence reads: CASSQDMAELGTDTQYF. Here the CDR3 DNA reads TGTGCCAGCAGCCAAGATATGGCGGAACTTGGCACAGATACGCAGTATTTT.

The chain uses TRBV7-2 and TRBJ1-3; TRBD1 agrees at 10 bases. The V and J ends lost 4 bases and 4 bases, in that order; junction bases with no gene match: 13. Germline V gene lookup returns CDR1 SGHTA and CDR2 FQGNSA. The CDR3 extends over 18 amino acids. The CDR3 nucleotides read TGTGCCAGCAGCTCCCCCATGTCGACAGGGGGCGTCGGAAACACCATATATTTT. Translating it yields CASSSPMSTGGVGNTIYF.

This clonotype appeared a few times. The CDR3 reads CASSQGRGMGEQYF. The CDR3 bases are TGTGCCAGCAGCCAAGGTCGCGGGATGGGCGAGCAGTACTTC. The rearrangement uses TRBV3-1 and TRBJ2-7, with a possible D match to TRBD2 (6 bases). Trimming cost V 1 base and J 6 bases, with 13 bases left between them. Germline V gene lookup returns CDR1 LGHDT and CDR2 YNNKEL (reference sequence). This CDR3 is 14 amino acids long.

This clonotype has just a few counts. The chain links TRBV6-5 to TRBJ2-7, with 11 bases matching TRBD1. The CDR3 sequence is 15 residues long. CDR1 and CDR2 (germline): MNHEY, SVGAGI. Losses at the gene ends were 6 bases for V and 3 bases for J; bases not matched to a gene: 7. The chain's CDR3 is CASRPGTGGGYEQYF. CDR3 sequence (DNA): TGTGCCAGCAGACCCGGGACAGGGGGTGGCTACGAGCAGTACTTC.

The J gene is TRBJ2-7, the V gene TRBV5-1; D gene ambiguous. V lost 0 bases and J 2 bases, leaving 9 bases between the germline ends. Germline CDR1 and CDR2: SGHRS and YFSETQ. The CDR3 has 14 residues. CDR3 in amino acids: CASSLEAATYEQYF. In DNA, the CDR3 is TGCGCCAGCAGCTTGGAGGCGGCGACCTACGAGCAGTACTTC.